This T cell receptor beta chain stems from a study of cytomegalovirus exposure and HLA in healthy donors. Study-level results: About 87% or about 30% of the time was how often most TCR beta V segments were productive, according to an earlier analysis.

With 60 Vbeta and 13 Jbeta primers, the PCR was carried out. The assay was immunoSEQ multiplex PCR, and TCRdb's table has in-frame clones only and misses some. The table shows under 100,000 clones, with about 73% occurring only once. Trimming at V came to 2 bases and at J to 2 bases, leaving 6 bases not matched to a gene. CDR3 size: 17 residues. Germline values: CDR1 MNHNS, CDR2 SASEGT. Concerning this clone itself: The target antigen is unknown.

The receptor's source is a woman aged 50 to 65 in good health and CMV-seropositive. This sequence joins TRBV6-1 and TRBJ1-2; 12 nucleotides line up with TRBD1. Sequenced sample: PBMCs. The chain's CDR3 is CASSEWDRGPQNYGYTF. The CDR3 DNA sequence: TGTGCCAGCAGTGAATGGGACAGGGGGCCGCAAAACTATGGCTACACCTTC.